This T cell receptor (beta chain) was documented in a study of blood T cell repertoires in COVID-19. Looking at the study overall: Acute and convalescent COVID-19 specimens originated in the United States, Italy and Spain.

The Seattle patients, enrolled during active infection, were followed longitudinally. In the original workflow: Estimates of nucleated cell counts were drawn from the amplification of reference gene primers. Clones were read by immunoSEQ multiplex PCR, and TCRdb kept only the in-frame ones, dropping some. D and trimming come from the DNA, and the V and J calls and clone size come from that table. The sample contains 250,000 to 350,000 clones, 90% of which appear only once. The CDR3 extends over 14 amino acids. Germline lookup yields CDR1 SGHRS and CDR2 YFSETQ. With 3 bases clipped from V and 1 base from J, the junction kept 3 bases outside the gene matches.

The J gene is TRBJ2-5, the V gene TRBV5-1; TRBD1 matches 7 bases. This sequence originates from a woman aged 25 to 39 with COVID-19, enrolled during active disease. Sequencing was performed on peripheral blood. The CDR3: CASSSGGVQETQYF. The CDR3 DNA reads as TGCGCCAGCAGCTCAGGGGGAGTCCAAGAGACCCAGTACTTC.